The present T cell receptor beta chain was sequenced within a study of T cell therapy product for transplant patients (dated by TCRdb to the late 2010s). With regard to the full study: The wider healthy donor group comprised around 19 individuals, ten or so male and 9 female, aged about 22 to 81 years, in Berlin, Germany. The TCRbeta repertoire analysis of rapamycin-treated and untreated products involved n = 3 healthy donors. TCRbeta repertoires of rapamycin-treated and untreated CMV-specific T-cell products from the same donors were compared to assess clonal composition. Expansion media were supplemented with either IL-7 and IL-15 at about 9.3 ng/ml or IL-2 at approximately 50 U/ml. Using CMV as the model virus, the study developed a next-generation autologous adoptive antiviral T-cell product for immunosuppressed solid organ transplant patients. Overall results and qualifications from the work: The top 10 clones made up around 70% of the repertoire in rapamycin-treated products compared with approximately 92% in untreated products. Compared with untreated products, rapamycin-treated products had a more diverse, less clonal TCRbeta repertoire and more distinct clones. The authors proposed that the higher clonal diversity in Rapa-TCPs may reflect the survival of low-frequency clones and the preferential expansion of central memory T cells. Repertoires from different donors showed no overlap, but paired products from the same donor shared many clones.

As to this clone: Its antigen remains unidentified. No base quality values were provided; no much bigger clone lies one nucleotide off.

Sample label definition: roughly 19 nM rapamycin added during CMV-specific T-cell product expansion (Rapa-TCP). Judged against the paper, the specimen's label conveys: CMVpp65/IE-1-reactive T cells enriched by IFNgamma capture and expanded in vitro. PBMCs were stimulated for five to six hours with overlapping CMV pp65 and IE-1 peptide pools, each at around 0.5 ug/ml. IFNgamma-producing CMV-stimulated cells were positively selected with the IFNgamma Secretion Assay-Cell Enrichment and Detection Kit (Miltenyi Biotec). Enriched IFNgamma+ cells were cultured with irradiated autologous feeders plus either IL-7/IL-15 or IL-2 for over 20 days. To get enough cells for the different cell sorting steps, buffy coats were taken from about 15% of the 19 healthy donors. Peripheral blood mononuclear cells were isolated by Biocoll density gradient centrifugation. Healthy donor buffy coats were obtained from DRK.

Genomic DNA was extracted using an AllPrep DNA/RNA Kit, and TCRbeta CDR3 regions were amplified using the immunoSEQ hsTCRb Kit. Per the original workflow: Productive rearrangements were in-frame CDR3 nucleotide sequences without stop codons, analyzed in immunoSEQ Analyzer 3.0. Clonality was calculated from productive entropy normalized to the number of productive rearrangements, and the Morisita index was used to measure overlap between samples. In its TCRdb copy, this immuneACCESS table keeps in-frame sequences only and misses some clones. Where compared with another copy, unresolved V genes explain less than half of these, and the others have no known cause. The DNA was the basis for D and trimming; V, J and clone size are from that table. The sample table records about 1,100 clones; about 45% of these occur just once. The ten top clones hold 30% to 35% of the sample. CDR1 is given as LGHNA and CDR2 as YNFKEQ, both from the germline V gene. The CDR3 goes from the cysteine to the phenylalanine over 10 residues. Kept here is only the CDR3 DNA, which spans 30 bases and is read in frame from base 1. Trimming takes 11 bases off V and 12 bases off J; junction bases not matched to a gene: 10.

The sequence was collected from an adult in good health. The chain links TRBV4-2 with TRBJ2-7; TRBD2 agrees with 7 junctional bases. The sequencing sample was made of a sorted cell population cultured from PBMCs. The CDR3 region reads CAEREGIGYF. The sequence in DNA is TGTGCCGAGAGGGAGGGCATTGGGTACTTC.